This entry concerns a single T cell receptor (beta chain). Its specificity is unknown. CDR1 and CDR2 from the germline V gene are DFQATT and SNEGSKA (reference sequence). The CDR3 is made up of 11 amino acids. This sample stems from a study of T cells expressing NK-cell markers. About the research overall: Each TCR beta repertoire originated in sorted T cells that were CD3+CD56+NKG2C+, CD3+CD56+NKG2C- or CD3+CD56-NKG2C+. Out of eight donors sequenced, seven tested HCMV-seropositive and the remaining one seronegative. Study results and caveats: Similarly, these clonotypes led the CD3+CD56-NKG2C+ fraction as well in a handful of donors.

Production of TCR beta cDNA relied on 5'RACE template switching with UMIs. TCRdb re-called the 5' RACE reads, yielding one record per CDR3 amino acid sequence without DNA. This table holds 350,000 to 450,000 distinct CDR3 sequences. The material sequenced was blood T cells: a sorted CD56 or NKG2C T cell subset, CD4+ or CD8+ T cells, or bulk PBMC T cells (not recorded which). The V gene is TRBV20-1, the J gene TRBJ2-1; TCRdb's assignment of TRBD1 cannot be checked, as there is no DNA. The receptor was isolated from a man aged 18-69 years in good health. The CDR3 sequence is CSATPGKRQFF.